The 10 T cell receptor beta chains below were found in one sample sequenced in a study of cytomegalovirus exposure and HLA in healthy donors. PCR used 60 Vbeta primers and 13 Jbeta primers. Profiled with immunoSEQ multiplex PCR; TCRdb holds only in-frame clones, not every one. The repertoire consists of roughly 110,000 clones, with roughly 66% occurring once and the leading ten covering roughly 2.4%. What was sequenced was PBMCs. The receptors derive from a young woman in good health and CMV-seronegative.

The V gene is TRBV4-1, the J gene TRBJ2-7; perhaps TRBD2 as D (6 bases). Germline lookup yields CDR1 MGHRA and CDR2 YSYEKL. This CDR3 region has 14 residues. Trimming left V 4 bases short and J 0 bases short, with 10 bases between. This CDR3 reads CASSPAGSSYEQYF. CDR3 sequence (DNA): TGCGCCAGCAGCCCAGCGGGTTCCTCCTACGAGCAGTACTTC.

The V call is TRBV7-8, the J call TRBJ2-2; 8 nucleotides agree with TRBD1. Germline trimming cut 5 bases from V and 3 bases from J; bases unmatched to any gene: 14. There are 18 residues in the CDR3. Per germline, CDR1 SGHVS and CDR2 FQNEAQ. CDR3 in DNA: TGTGCCAGCAGCCATAGTGGGGGGCTGGGACAGGACACCGGGGAGCTGTTTTTT. It translates to CASSHSGGLGQDTGELFF.

The chain joins TRBV4-1 to TRBJ1-5; D remains unclear. From germline, CDR1 is MGHRA and CDR2 YSYEKL. Trimming left V 4 bases short and J 0 bases short, with 10 bases between. This CDR3 is built from 15 residues. The CDR3 reads CASSPRGLSNQPQHF. In DNA, the CDR3 is TGCGCCAGCAGCCCTAGAGGGCTTAGCAATCAGCCCCAGCATTTT.

This clone came up once. The rearrangement links TRBV6-5 to TRBJ1-1, with TRBD1 as a possible D gene (5 bases). The CDR3 is 13 amino acids. With 7 bases removed from V and 7 bases from J, the gap between germline ends came to 16 bases. Germline V gene lookup returns CDR1 MNHEY and CDR2 SVGAGI. The CDR3 sequence is CASTPGGVGEAFF. The CDR3 region has the DNA TGTGCCAGCACACCGGGGGGGGTAGGTGAAGCTTTCTTT.

This clone was found a few times. This chain uses TRBV5-1 with TRBJ2-7, with 7 nucleotides matching TRBD2. The V and J ends lost 0 bases and 3 bases, in that order; junction bases with no gene match: 6. CDR1 is SGHRS and CDR2 is YFSETQ in the germline V gene. This CDR3 comprises 15 residues. CDR3 protein: CASSLELAGIYEQYF. CDR3 in DNA: TGCGCCAGCAGCTTGGAGTTAGCGGGCATCTACGAGCAGTACTTC.

The CDR3 spells CASSYSSGSYEQYF. The CDR3 bases are TGTGCCAGCAGTTACTCTAGCGGTTCCTACGAGCAGTACTTC. This sequence joins TRBV6-6 and TRBJ2-7; weak D call: TRBD2 (6 bases). This CDR3 is built from 14 residues. Germline V gene sequence: CDR1 MNHNY, CDR2 SVGAGI (reference sequence). The ends were cut back, 0 bases at V and 1 base at J, with 7 bases in the middle.

This chain joins TRBV11-2 and TRBJ2-7; D remains unclear. Germline V gene data show CDR1 as SGHAT and CDR2 as FQNNGV. The CDR3 spans 13 residues. Trimming left V 4 bases short and J 0 bases short, with 7 bases between. The chain's CDR3 is CASSSFYSYEQYF. The CDR3 DNA sequence: TGTGCCAGCAGCTCCTTCTACTCCTACGAGCAGTACTTC.

This rearrangement joins TRBV28 to TRBJ2-7; D gene unclear. The CDR3 is 14 amino acids. Germline V gene sequence: CDR1 MDHEN, CDR2 SYDVKM. Trimming took 8 bases from V and 0 from J, leaving 14 bases between them. The CDR3 loop reads CASAISQSSYEQYF. CDR3 coding DNA: TGTGCCAGCGCTATCTCACAGAGCTCCTACGAGCAGTACTTC.

The rearrangement uses TRBV6-1 and TRBJ2-1; TRBD2 aligns across 9 bases. After removal of 4 bases from V and 5 bases from J, the junction contained 6 bases not matched to a gene. CDR1 is MNHNS and CDR2 is SASEGT in the germline V gene. CDR3 length equals 15 residues. The CDR3: CASSAGTSRDNEQFF. The CDR3 coding sequence is TGTGCCAGCAGTGCCGGGACTAGCAGAGACAATGAGCAGTTCTTC.

The chain combines TRBV4-2 with TRBJ1-1; D is unresolved. The CDR3 extends over 12 amino acids. Germline CDR1 is LGHNA and CDR2 is YNFKEQ. V lost 5 bases and J 5 bases, leaving 9 bases between the germline ends. The CDR3 is CASSLSGTEAFF. The DNA for the CDR3 is TGTGCCAGCAGCTTATCGGGTACTGAAGCTTTCTTT.